The source of this T cell receptor beta chain is a study of blood T cell repertoires in COVID-19. In the study overall: T cells, B-cell-depleted T cells, or PBMCs provided the cDNA or gDNA that served as material.

Source study methods: Estimates of nucleated cell counts were drawn from the amplification of reference gene primers. Assay: immunoSEQ multiplex PCR; the TCRdb copy retains only in-frame clones and omits some. The V and J calls and the clone size are those of that table, but D and trimming were determined from the DNA. This table holds around 46,000 clones, approximately 80% found once. V was trimmed by 3 bases and J by 2 bases, leaving 18 bases between them. The germline gives CDR1 LGHNT, CDR2 FRNRAP. CDR3 size: 17 residues. The sequenced sample was peripheral blood. This clonotype was sampled from a human donor with active or convalescent COVID-19. The donor label of this sample is uncertain. This sequence joins TRBV12-5 and TRBJ2-3, with D possibly TRBD2 on 5 matching bases. In DNA, the CDR3 is TGTGCTAGTGGTTTACTTGAATCCTGGGAGTACACAGATACGCAGTATTTT. It encodes CASGLLESWEYTDTQYF. Filled out from reference TRBV12-5 and TRBJ2-3, the complete variable domain reads DARVTQTPRHKVTEMGQEVTMRCQPILGHNTVFWYRQTMMQGLELLAYFRNRAPLDDSGMPKDRFSAEMPDATLATLKIQPSEPRDSAVYFCASGLLESWEYTDTQYFGPGTRLTVL.